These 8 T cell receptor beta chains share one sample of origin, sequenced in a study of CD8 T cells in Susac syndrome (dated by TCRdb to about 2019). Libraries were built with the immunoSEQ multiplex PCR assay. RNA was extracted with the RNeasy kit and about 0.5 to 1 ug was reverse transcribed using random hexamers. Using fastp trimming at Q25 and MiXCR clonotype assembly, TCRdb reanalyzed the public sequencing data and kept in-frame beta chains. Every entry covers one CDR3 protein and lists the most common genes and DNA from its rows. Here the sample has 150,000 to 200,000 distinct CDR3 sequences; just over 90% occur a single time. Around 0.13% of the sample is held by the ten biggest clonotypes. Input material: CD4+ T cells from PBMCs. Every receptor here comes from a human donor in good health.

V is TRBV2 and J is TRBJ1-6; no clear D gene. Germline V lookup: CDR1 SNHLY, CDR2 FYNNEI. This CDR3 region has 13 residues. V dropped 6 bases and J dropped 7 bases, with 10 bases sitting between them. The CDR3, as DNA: TGTGCCAGCAGCTTCGGGGAGAATTCACCCCTCCACTTT. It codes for CASSFGENSPLHF.

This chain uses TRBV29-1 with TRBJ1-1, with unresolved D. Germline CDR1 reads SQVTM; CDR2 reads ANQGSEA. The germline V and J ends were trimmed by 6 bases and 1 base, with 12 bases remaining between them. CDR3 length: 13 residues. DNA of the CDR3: TGCAGCGTAAGCCCCTATTGGAACACTGAAGCTTTCTTT. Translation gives CSVSPYWNTEAFF.

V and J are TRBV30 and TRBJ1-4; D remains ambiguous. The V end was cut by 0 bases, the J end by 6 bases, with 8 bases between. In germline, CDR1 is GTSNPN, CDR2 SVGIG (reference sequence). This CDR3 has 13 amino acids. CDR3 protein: CAWSVGIYEKLFF. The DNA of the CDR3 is TGTGCCTGGAGTGTTGGGATTTATGAAAAACTGTTTTTT.

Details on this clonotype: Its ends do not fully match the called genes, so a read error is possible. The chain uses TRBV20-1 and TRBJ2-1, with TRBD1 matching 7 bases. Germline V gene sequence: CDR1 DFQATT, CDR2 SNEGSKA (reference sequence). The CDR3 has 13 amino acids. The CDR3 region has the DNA TGCAGTTCTAGGGACAGTGGTTACAATGAGCAGTTCTTC. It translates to CSSRDSGYNEQFF.

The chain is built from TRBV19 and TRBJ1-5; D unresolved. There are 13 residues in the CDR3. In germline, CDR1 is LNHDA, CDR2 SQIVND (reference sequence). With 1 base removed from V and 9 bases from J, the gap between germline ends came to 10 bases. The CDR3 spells CASSIAGKRPQHF. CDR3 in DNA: TGTGCCAGTAGTATAGCTGGGAAGAGGCCCCAGCATTTT.

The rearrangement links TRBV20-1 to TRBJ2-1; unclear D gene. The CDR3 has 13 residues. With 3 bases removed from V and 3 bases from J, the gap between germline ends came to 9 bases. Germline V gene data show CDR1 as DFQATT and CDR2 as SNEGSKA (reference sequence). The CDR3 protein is CSASWLFYNEQFF. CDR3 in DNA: TGCAGTGCTAGTTGGCTTTTCTACAATGAGCAGTTCTTC.

This CDR3 is CASSVTGSDEQYF. For the CDR3, the DNA is TGTGCCAGCAGCGTCACAGGGTCCGACGAGCAGTACTTC. The J gene is TRBJ2-7, the V gene TRBV7-8, with D perhaps TRBD1 (6 bases). Per germline, CDR1 SGHVS and CDR2 FQNEAQ. The CDR3 totals 13 residues. V was cut by 5 bases and J by 5 bases, with 13 bases left in between.

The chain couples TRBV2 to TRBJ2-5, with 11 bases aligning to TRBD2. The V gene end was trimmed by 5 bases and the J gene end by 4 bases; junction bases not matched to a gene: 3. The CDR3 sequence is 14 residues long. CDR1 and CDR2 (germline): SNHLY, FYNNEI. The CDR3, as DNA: TGTGCCAGCAGTTGGGGGACTAGCGGAGAGACCCAGTACTTC. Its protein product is CASSWGTSGETQYF.